This TCR beta chain comes out of a study of cytomegalovirus exposure and HLA in healthy donors. Concerning this clone itself: The antigen is not known.

Findings of the study overall: Later examination showed HLA-associated TCR beta chains had greater clonal expansion than equally common others.

Primers included in the PCR were 60 Vbeta and 13 Jbeta primers. The assay was immunoSEQ multiplex PCR, and TCRdb's table has in-frame clones only and misses some. The data contain 75,000 to 90,000 clones, roughly 70% of them singletons. This clonotype originated in a man aged 30-40 years in good health and CMV-seropositive. The source material was PBMCs.

CDR3 DNA sequence: TGTGCCAGCAGCCAAGAACCTACTAGCGGTTACAATGAGCAGTTCTTC. The encoded protein is CASSQEPTSGYNEQFF. The V call is TRBV4-2, the J call TRBJ2-1; TRBD2 aligns across 8 bases. V shed 0 bases and J 4 bases; nucleotides not matched to a gene: 5. This CDR3 has 16 residues. Germline V gene lookup returns CDR1 LGHNA and CDR2 YNFKEQ.